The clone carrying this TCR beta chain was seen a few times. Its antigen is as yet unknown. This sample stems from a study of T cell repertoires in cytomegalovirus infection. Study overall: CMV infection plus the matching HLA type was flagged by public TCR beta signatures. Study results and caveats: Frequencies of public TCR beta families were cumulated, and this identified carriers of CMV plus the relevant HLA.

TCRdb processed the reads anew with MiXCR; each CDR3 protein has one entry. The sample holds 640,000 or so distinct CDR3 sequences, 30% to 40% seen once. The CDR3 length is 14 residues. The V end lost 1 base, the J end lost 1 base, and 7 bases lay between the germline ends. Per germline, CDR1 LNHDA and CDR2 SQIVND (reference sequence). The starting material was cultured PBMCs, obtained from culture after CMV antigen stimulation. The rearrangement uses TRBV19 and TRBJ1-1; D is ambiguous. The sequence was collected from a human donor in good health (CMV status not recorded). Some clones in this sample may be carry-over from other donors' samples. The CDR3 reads CASSIGRANTEAFF. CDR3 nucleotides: TGTGCCAGTAGTATAGGGCGGGCGAACACTGAAGCTTTCTTT.